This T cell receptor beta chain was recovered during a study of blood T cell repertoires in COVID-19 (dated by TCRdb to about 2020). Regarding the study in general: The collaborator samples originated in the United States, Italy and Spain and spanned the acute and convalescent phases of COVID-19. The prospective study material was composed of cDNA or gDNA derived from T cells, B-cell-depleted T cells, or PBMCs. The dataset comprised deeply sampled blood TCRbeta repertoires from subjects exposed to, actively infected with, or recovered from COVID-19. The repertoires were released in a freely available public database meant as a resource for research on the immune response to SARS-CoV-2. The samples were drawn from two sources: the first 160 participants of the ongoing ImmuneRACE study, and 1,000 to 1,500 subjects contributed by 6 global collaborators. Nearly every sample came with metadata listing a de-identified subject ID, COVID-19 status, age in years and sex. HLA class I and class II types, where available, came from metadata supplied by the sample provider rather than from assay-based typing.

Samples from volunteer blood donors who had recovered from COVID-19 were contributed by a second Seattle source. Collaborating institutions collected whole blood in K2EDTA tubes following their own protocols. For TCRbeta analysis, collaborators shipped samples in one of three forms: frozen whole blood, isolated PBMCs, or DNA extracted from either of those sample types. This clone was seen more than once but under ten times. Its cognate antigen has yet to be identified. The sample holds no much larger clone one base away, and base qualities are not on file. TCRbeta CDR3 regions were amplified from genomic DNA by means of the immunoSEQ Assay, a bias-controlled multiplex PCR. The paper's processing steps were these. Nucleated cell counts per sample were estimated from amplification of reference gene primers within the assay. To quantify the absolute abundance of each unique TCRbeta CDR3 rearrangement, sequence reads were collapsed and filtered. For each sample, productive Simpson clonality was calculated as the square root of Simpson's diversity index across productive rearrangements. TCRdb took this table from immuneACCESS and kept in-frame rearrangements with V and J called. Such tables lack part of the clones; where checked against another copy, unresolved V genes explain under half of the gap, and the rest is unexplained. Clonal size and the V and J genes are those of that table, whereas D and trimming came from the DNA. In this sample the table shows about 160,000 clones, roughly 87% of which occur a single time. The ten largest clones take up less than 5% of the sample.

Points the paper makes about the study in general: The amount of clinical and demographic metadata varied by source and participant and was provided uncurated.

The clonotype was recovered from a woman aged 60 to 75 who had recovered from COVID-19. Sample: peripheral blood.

The sequence in DNA is TGTGCCAGCAGGATAGGACAGGGAGGAAATCAGCCCCAGCATTTT. It is translated as CASRIGQGGNQPQHF. The sequence is built from TRBV2 and TRBJ1-5, with TRBD1 identical over 8 junction bases. The CDR3 spans 15 residues, from the cysteine through the phenylalanine. The entry retains the CDR3 DNA only, 45 bases that are in frame from base 1. Trimming takes 6 bases off V and 4 bases off J; junction bases not matched to a gene: 8. CDR1 and CDR2 are read off the germline V gene as SNHLY and FYNNEI.